What follows are 20 T cell receptor beta chains derived from one specimen sequenced in a study of T cell responses to AZD1222 COVID-19 vaccine. The repertoire was sequenced with immunoSEQ multiplex PCR; TCRdb's copy has only in-frame clones and lacks some. Of around 170,000 clones listed, 70% to 90% were seen once; the top ten hold around a tenth. The material was peripheral blood, obtained 28 days after the second AZD1222 dose. These receptor sequences come from an adult who received the AZD1222 COVID-19 vaccine.

V is TRBV30 and J is TRBJ2-2; D gene ambiguous. The CDR3 extends over 13 amino acids. Germline CDR1 and CDR2: GTSNPN and SVGIG (reference sequence). The ends were cut back, 0 bases at V and 5 bases at J, with 7 bases in the middle. CDR3: CAWSVRLTGELFF. CDR3 DNA sequence: TGTGCCTGGAGTGTGAGGCTTACCGGGGAGCTGTTTTTT. The full variable domain, rest sourced from reference TRBV30 and TRBJ2-2, is SQTIHQWPATLVQPVGSPLSLECTVEGTSNPNLYWYRQAAGRGLQLLFYSVGIGQISSEVPQNLSASRPQDRQFILSSKKLLLSDSGFYLCAWSVRLTGELFFGEGSRLTVL.

This chain uses TRBV7-2 with TRBJ1-2, with TRBD1 as a possible D gene (6 bases). Trimming stripped 5 bases from V and 4 bases from J, with 17 bases between. The CDR3 contains 15 residues. Germline V gives CDR1 SGHTA, CDR2 FQGNSA. This CDR3 is CASSQGRGNGYGYTF. The CDR3 bases are TGTGCCAGCAGCCAGGGGCGCGGTAACGGCTATGGCTACACCTTC.

The DNA for the CDR3 is TGTGCCAGCAGCTTAGAGACTAGCGGGGTGGCCCTATACGAGCAGTACTTC. Translation: CASSLETSGVALYEQYF. The chain uses TRBV7-9 and TRBJ2-7, with 11 bases matching TRBD2. Per the germline V gene, CDR1 is SEHNR and CDR2 is FQNEAQ (reference sequence). This CDR3 has 17 amino acids. Germline trimming cut 1 base from V and 4 bases from J; bases unmatched to any gene: 9.

This chain joins TRBV15 and TRBJ1-2, with D possibly being TRBD1 (5 bases). The V gene's germline CDR1 is LNHNV and CDR2 YYDKDF (reference sequence). Trimming cost V 0 bases and J 2 bases, with 19 bases left between them. The CDR3 is made up of 18 amino acids. CDR3 bases: TGTGCCACCAGCAGAGAAGTGAGGGACCCGAACTGGAACTATGGCTACACCTTC. Its protein is CATSREVRDPNWNYGYTF.

Comment on this clone: Different DNA sequences within this sample yield the same CDR3. The chain couples TRBV6-5 to TRBJ1-5; 10 bases fit TRBD1. CDR1 is MNHEY and CDR2 is SVGAGI in the germline V gene. The V gene end was trimmed by 6 bases and the J gene end by 6 bases; junction bases not matched to a gene: 5. The CDR3 sequence is 14 residues long. CDR3 in DNA: TGTGCCAGCAGCCTCGGACAGGGGGGTCAGCCCCAGCATTTT. Its protein is CASSLGQGGQPQHF.

The gene calls are TRBV19 and TRBJ2-2; 10 bases agree with TRBD1. Trimming removed 6 bases from V and 3 bases from J; junction bases left unmatched: 4. In germline, CDR1 is LNHDA, CDR2 SQIVND (reference sequence). The CDR3 runs 15 residues. Written as DNA, the CDR3 is TGTGCCAGTAGGGCCGGGACAGGGGACACCGGGGAGCTGTTTTTT. This codes for CASRAGTGDTGELFF.

V gene TRBV6-5 combines with J gene TRBJ2-2, with a tentative D call TRBD1 (7 bases). Trimming removed 6 bases from V and 1 base from J, with 12 bases in between. The CDR3 covers 15 residues. The germline V gene has CDR1 MNHEY and CDR2 SVGAGI. The CDR3 coding sequence is TGTGCCAGCAGGGGGGGACAGAGGAACACCGGGGAGCTGTTTTTT. Protein: CASRGGQRNTGELFF.

This clone came up once. The chain carries TRBV7-6 and TRBJ1-3; TRBD1 matches at 12 bases. From germline, CDR1 is SGHVS and CDR2 FNYEAQ. There are 16 residues in the CDR3. V was pared by 5 bases and J by 4 bases, with 6 bases of the junction left unmatched. CDR3: CASSMGQGALGNTIYF. DNA of the CDR3: TGTGCCAGCAGCATGGGACAGGGGGCTCTAGGAAACACCATATATTTT.

V gene TRBV30 combines with J gene TRBJ1-2; TRBD1 matches at 9 bases. V was pared by 3 bases and J by 7 bases, with 12 bases of the junction left unmatched. In germline, CDR1 is GTSNPN, CDR2 SVGIG (reference sequence). This CDR3 region has 15 residues. CDR3 protein: CAWRLAGQGVSGYTF. The CDR3 DNA sequence: TGTGCCTGGAGGTTGGCGGGACAGGGAGTCAGTGGCTACACCTTC.

The chain carries TRBV3-1 (or the pseudogene TRBV3-2) and TRBJ1-2; TRBD1 agrees at 8 bases. J lost 1 base, V lost 0 bases, and 4 bases had no gene match. CDR3 length equals 16 residues. CDR1 is LGHDT and CDR2 is YNNKEL in the germline V gene (reference sequence). Written as DNA, the CDR3 is TGTGCCAGCAGCCAAGAAAGACAGGGGTTTAACTATGGCTACACCTTC. Protein sequence: CASSQERQGFNYGYTF.

This rearrangement joins TRBV7-8 to TRBJ2-1; the match to TRBD1 covers 7 bases. The CDR3 contains 15 residues. The ends lost 0 bases at V and 8 bases at J; junction bases unmatched: 7. Germline V gene sequence: CDR1 SGHVS, CDR2 FQNEAQ. CDR3: CASSLANRDSDEQFF. DNA for the CDR3: TGTGCCAGCAGCTTAGCCAACAGGGACAGTGATGAGCAGTTCTTC.

The CDR3 DNA is TGTGCCAGCAGCCAGGGGAACTACGAGCAGTACTTC. It codes for CASSQGNYEQYF. The chain is built from TRBV28 and TRBJ2-7; maybe TRBD1 (6 bases). The germline V gene has CDR1 MDHEN and CDR2 SYDVKM. The CDR3 is 12 residues long. V dropped 6 bases and J dropped 3 bases, with 9 bases sitting between them.

This clone came up once. The V call is TRBV5-1, the J call TRBJ2-5; D tentatively fits TRBD1 or TRBD2 (6 bases each). The CDR3 has 17 residues. The V gene's germline CDR1 is SGHRS and CDR2 YFSETQ. With 1 base removed from V and 3 bases from J, the gap between germline ends came to 19 bases. This chain's CDR3 is CASSLFGLTGAKETQYF. CDR3 nucleotide sequence: TGCGCCAGCAGCTTGTTCGGTTTGACGGGGGCGAAAGAGACCCAGTACTTC.

The rearrangement joins TRBV6-5 to TRBJ1-1; 7 nucleotides line up with TRBD1. The CDR3 loop spans 15 amino acids. Unmatched junction bases numbered 11, after V lost 5 bases and J lost 5 bases. From germline, CDR1 is MNHEY and CDR2 SVGAGI. The chain's CDR3 is CASSPLRAGGTEAFF. CDR3 sequence (DNA): TGTGCCAGCAGTCCACTGAGGGCAGGGGGTACTGAAGCTTTCTTT.

J is TRBJ2-5 and V is TRBV3-1 (or the pseudogene TRBV3-2), with a possible D match to TRBD1 (5 bases). Germline V CDR1 and CDR2: LGHDT, YNNKEL (reference sequence). The germline V and J ends were trimmed by 0 bases and 7 bases, with 15 bases remaining between them. CDR3 length: 15 amino acids. CDR3 sequence: CASSQEGRGWGTQYF. The CDR3 DNA sequence: TGTGCCAGCAGCCAAGAAGGAAGGGGTTGGGGGACCCAGTACTTC.

The rearrangement links TRBV12-3 or TRBV12-4 to TRBJ2-5; unclear D gene. The CDR3 covers 13 residues. V shed 6 bases and J shed 2 bases, with 10 bases lying between them. As DNA, the CDR3 is TGTGCCAGCAGCCGCCCCGGGCAAGAGACCCAGTACTTC. Amino acid sequence: CASSRPGQETQYF.

The chain carries TRBV11-1 and TRBJ2-2, with 7 nucleotides matching TRBD1. The J segment lost 4 bases and the V segment lost 5 bases, leaving 7 bases of the junction unmatched. This CDR3 has 15 residues. Germline CDR1 reads SGHAT; CDR2 reads FQDESV (reference sequence). The CDR3 nucleotides read TGTGCCAGCAGCACATTGACAGGGTTCACCGGGGAGCTGTTTTTT. Translation: CASSTLTGFTGELFF. Variable domain in full (rest from reference TRBV11-1 and TRBJ2-2): EAEVAQSPRYKITEKSQAVAFWCDPISGHATLYWYRQILGQGPELLVQFQDESVVDDSQLPKDRFSAERLKGVDSTLKIQPAELGDSAMYLCASSTLTGFTGELFFGEGSRLTVL.

The chain uses TRBV5-5 and TRBJ2-2; the match to TRBD1 covers 7 bases. Germline V CDR1 and CDR2: SGHKS, YYEKEE (reference sequence). CDR3 size: 15 residues. V was clipped by 4 bases and J by 4 bases; unmatched bases: 7. CDR3 nucleotides: TGTGCCAGCAGCGAAGGGGGCTTCGGCACCGGGGAGCTGTTTTTT. This gives the protein CASSEGGFGTGELFF.

The chain links TRBV7-9 to TRBJ1-5; 9 nucleotides match TRBD1. Trimming at V came to 6 bases and at J to 2 bases, leaving 5 bases not matched to a gene. The germline V gene has CDR1 SEHNR and CDR2 FQNEAQ (reference sequence). The CDR3 runs 15 residues. This chain's CDR3 is CASSWGQGGNQPQHF. In DNA form, the CDR3 reads TGTGCCAGCAGTTGGGGACAGGGAGGCAATCAGCCCCAGCATTTT.

The J gene is TRBJ2-2, the V gene TRBV30; 8 bases line up with TRBD2. V trimming: 1 base; J trimming: 3 bases; junction bases outside the gene matches: 7. Germline assignment: CDR1 GTSNPN and CDR2 SVGIG (reference sequence). This CDR3 contains 16 residues. The CDR3 reads CAWSGGTRGDTGELFF. The CDR3 coding sequence is TGTGCCTGGAGTGGAGGGACTAGGGGAGACACCGGGGAGCTGTTTTTT.